Listed below are T cell receptor beta chains from one sample, sequenced in a study of T cell clonotyping in hematopoietic cell transplantation. Sequenced by immunoSEQ multiplex PCR; TCRdb stores in-frame clones only, minus some. The sample lists roughly 13,000 clones; about 60% were seen once. The sequencing sample was made of PBMCs. These receptors were obtained from a human donor who either received an allogeneic hematopoietic cell transplant for a myeloid malignancy or was a related donor (not recorded which). Some clones in this sample may be carry-over from other donors' samples. Both conserved end residues are part of each CDR3. Fields, in order: D gene, clone size, CDR3 length, V gene, J gene, CDR3 protein, CDR3 DNA. A D gene is named only where the DNA matches it firmly. Where a row states a size, it is once, few, many or the class of an expanded clone; other rows omit it.

.	.	14	TRBV13	TRBJ2-7	CASSLEGSPYEQYF	TGTGCCAGCAGCTTAGAGGGGTCTCCCTACGAGCAGTACTTC
.	few	12	TRBV29-1	TRBJ2-7	CSALGGGLEQYF	TGCAGCGCCCTGGGAGGGGGCCTCGAGCAGTACTTC
.	few	15	TRBV14	TRBJ2-5	CASSTHLGRGETQYF	TGTGCCAGCAGCACCCATCTCGGGAGAGGAGAGACCCAGTACTTC
TRBD1	.	14	TRBV6-1	TRBJ1-2	CASSVQGQADGYTF	TGTGCCAGCAGTGTACAGGGACAGGCCGATGGCTACACCTTC
TRBD1	.	14	TRBV28	TRBJ1-2	CASSLRTGGGSYTF	TGTGCCAGCAGTTTACGGACAGGGGGTGGGAGCTACACCTTC
.	.	12	TRBV5-6	TRBJ1-1	CASSRQNTEAFF	TGTGCCAGCAGTCGACAGAACACTGAAGCTTTCTTT
.	.	15	TRBV6-6	TRBJ2-6	CASSYRGSGANVLTF	TGTGCCAGCAGTTACAGAGGATCTGGGGCCAACGTCCTGACTTTC
.	.	13	TRBV10-1	TRBJ1-2	CASRGVDGYGYTF	TGCGCCAGCAGGGGGGTGGACGGCTATGGCTACACCTTC
.	.	12	TRBV29-1	TRBJ1-2	CSVESGAGGYTF	TGCAGCGTTGAGTCTGGGGCCGGCGGCTACACCTTC
TRBD1	few	13	TRBV2	TRBJ1-1	CASSDGTGKRAFF	TGTGCCAGCAGTGACGGGACAGGGAAACGAGCTTTCTTT
.	.	11	TRBV19	TRBJ2-7	CASSSRGEQYF	TGTGCCAGTAGCTCACGCGGGGAGCAGTACTTC
.	.	13	TRBV29-1	TRBJ1-2	CSVRQAANYGYTF	TGCAGCGTTAGACAGGCAGCTAACTATGGCTACACCTTC
TRBD1	few	14	TRBV30	TRBJ1-2	CAWSDRWTGYGYTF	TGTGCCTGGAGTGATCGCTGGACAGGCTATGGCTACACCTTC
.	.	16	TRBV5-4	TRBJ1-4	CASSFGGGAESEKLFF	TGTGCCAGCAGCTTTGGCGGGGGCGCGGAGAGTGAAAAACTGTTTTTT
TRBD1	.	14	TRBV7-8	TRBJ2-7	CASSTRQGKNEQYF	TGTGCCAGCAGCACTCGACAGGGGAAGAACGAGCAGTACTTC
TRBD1	.	15	TRBV5-6	TRBJ2-1	CASSPGTGGYNEQFF	TGTGCCAGCAGCCCCGGGACAGGGGGATACAATGAGCAGTTCTTC
.	once	13	TRBV25-1	TRBJ2-7	CASSSQGGYEQYF	TGTGCCAGCAGCAGCCAGGGGGGCTACGAGCAGTACTTC
.	few	13	TRBV29-1	TRBJ2-7	CSVVAANSYEQYF	TGCAGCGTTGTAGCGGCCAACTCCTACGAGCAGTACTTC
.	.	16	TRBV6-5	TRBJ2-7	CASSYSLSGEVYEQYF	TGTGCCAGCAGTTACTCGCTGTCAGGGGAGGTCTACGAGCAGTACTTC
TRBD1	.	14	TRBV30	TRBJ2-7	CAWSGGTGGYEQYF	TGTGCCTGGAGTGGAGGGACAGGGGGGTACGAGCAGTACTTC
TRBD1	.	18	TRBV4-1	TRBJ2-5	CASSQVGIAGQGQETQYF	TGCGCCAGCAGCCAAGTGGGGATCGCGGGACAGGGCCAGGAGACCCAGTACTTC
.	.	13	TRBV6-5	TRBJ1-1	CASSTNGDTEAFF	TGTGCCAGCAGCACGAATGGGGACACTGAAGCTTTCTTT
TRBD2	.	15	TRBV9	TRBJ2-1	CASSPTSGDYNEQFF	TGTGCCAGCAGCCCCACTAGCGGGGATTACAATGAGCAGTTCTTC
.	.	14	TRBV9	TRBJ1-1	CASSPFGVDTEAFF	TGTGCCAGCAGCCCCTTCGGGGTAGACACTGAAGCTTTCTTT
.	.	11	TRBV5-1	TRBJ2-1	CASGGDNEQFF	TGCGCCAGCGGGGGTGACAATGAGCAGTTCTTC
.	.	12	TRBV6-5	TRBJ2-2	CASRRGTGELFF	TGTGCCAGCCGCCGGGGGACCGGGGAGCTGTTTTTT
.	few	12	TRBV28	TRBJ2-1	CASRGRGNEQFF	TGTGCCAGCAGGGGGAGGGGGAATGAGCAGTTCTTC
.	few	15	TRBV5-1	TRBJ1-1	CASSLGSAMNTEAFF	TGCGCCAGCAGCTTGGGGTCGGCCATGAACACTGAAGCTTTCTTT
TRBD2	few	17	TRBV19	TRBJ2-7	CASSIVSIAGAPYEQYF	TGTGCCAGTAGTATAGTATCGATAGCGGGAGCCCCTTACGAGCAGTACTTC
.	.	14	TRBV27	TRBJ1-6	CASSLSGYNSPLHF	TGTGCCAGCAGTTTGTCAGGGTATAATTCACCCCTCCACTTT
.	.	15	TRBV14	TRBJ1-5	CASSQGIGSEQPQHF	TGTGCCAGCAGCCAAGGTATAGGGTCGGAGCAGCCCCAGCATTTT
TRBD1	few	13	TRBV30	TRBJ1-5	CAWSVGGGGPQHF	TGTGCCTGGAGTGTAGGGGGCGGAGGGCCCCAGCATTTT
TRBD1	.	16	TRBV5-8	TRBJ1-2	CASSPRTGGFFYGYTF	TGTGCCAGCAGCCCCAGGACAGGGGGTTTTTTCTATGGCTACACCTTC
TRBD2	.	15	TRBV6-5	TRBJ2-3	CATTSEAGVSDTQYF	TGTGCCACCACATCAGAAGCGGGAGTATCGGATACGCAGTATTTT
.	once	13	TRBV30	TRBJ1-1	CAWSPRRGTEAFF	TGTGCCTGGAGTCCCCGGAGGGGCACTGAAGCTTTCTTT
.	few	11	TRBV6-5	TRBJ2-5	CASIAGETQYF	TGTGCCAGCATTGCAGGGGAGACCCAGTACTTC
TRBD1	.	16	TRBV25-1	TRBJ2-3	CASSDYGQGATDTQYF	TGTGCCAGCAGTGACTATGGACAGGGGGCAACAGATACGCAGTATTTT
TRBD1	.	16	TRBV5-1	TRBJ2-2	CASSLDQGQGPGELFF	TGCGCCAGCAGCTTGGACCAGGGACAGGGGCCCGGGGAGCTGTTTTTT
TRBD1	once	12	TRBV29-1	TRBJ1-5	CSVATDREAQHF	TGCAGCGTTGCGACCGACAGGGAAGCCCAGCATTTT
.	few	16	TRBV30	TRBJ1-2	CACDTWIRSVDYGYTF	TGTGCCTGTGACACATGGATTCGGAGCGTCGACTATGGCTACACCTTC
.	few	11	TRBV29-1	TRBJ1-2	CSAARGGGYTF	TGCAGCGCTGCCAGGGGAGGAGGCTACACCTTC
.	once	14	TRBV5-6	TRBJ1-5	CASSLWVGTQPQHF	TGTGCCAGCAGCTTGTGGGTAGGGACCCAGCCCCAGCATTTT
TRBD2	few	18	TRBV7-3	TRBJ2-1	CASSLWLAGVSSYNEQFF	TGTGCCAGCAGCTTATGGCTAGCGGGAGTTAGCTCCTACAATGAGCAGTTCTTC
TRBD2	.	12	TRBV29-1	TRBJ2-3	CSVQGGTSGTVF	TGCAGCGTCCAAGGGGGGACTAGCGGGACTGTGTTT
.	.	14	TRBV5-4	TRBJ2-3	CASSLEVDTDTQYF	TGTGCCAGCAGCTTGGAGGTGGACACAGATACGCAGTATTTT
TRBD1	few	15	TRBV7-9	TRBJ2-3	CASSSNRGVVDTQYF	TGTGCCAGCAGCTCCAACAGGGGTGTGGTGGATACGCAGTATTTT
.	.	13	TRBV30	TRBJ1-1	CAWSETDGTEAFF	TGTGCCTGGAGTGAGACAGATGGCACTGAAGCTTTCTTT
.	.	12	TRBV30	TRBJ1-2	CAWTPGSWGYTF	TGTGCCTGGACTCCGGGCTCATGGGGCTACACCTTC
.	.	13	TRBV30	TRBJ2-3	CAWGGGARDTQYF	TGTGCCTGGGGCGGCGGTGCGAGAGATACGCAGTATTTT
.	.	13	TRBV4-1	TRBJ2-7	CASSRGSYYEQYF	TGCGCCAGCAGCCGTGGCAGCTACTACGAGCAGTACTTC
.	.	16	TRBV25-1	TRBJ2-1	CASSEVHWHSYNEQFF	TGTGCCAGCAGTGAGGTTCACTGGCACTCCTACAATGAGCAGTTCTTC
.	.	17	TRBV19	TRBJ2-7	CASSIFDRTHPTYEQYF	TGTGCCAGTAGTATATTCGACAGGACACACCCAACCTACGAGCAGTACTTC